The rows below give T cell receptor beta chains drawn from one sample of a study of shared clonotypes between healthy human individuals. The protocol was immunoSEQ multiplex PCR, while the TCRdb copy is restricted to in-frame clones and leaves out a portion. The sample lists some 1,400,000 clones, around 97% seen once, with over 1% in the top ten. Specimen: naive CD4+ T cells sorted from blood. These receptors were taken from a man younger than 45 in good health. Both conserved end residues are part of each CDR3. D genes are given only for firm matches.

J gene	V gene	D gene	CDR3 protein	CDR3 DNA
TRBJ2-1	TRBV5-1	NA	CASSLGAGSSYNEQFF	TGCGCCAGCAGCTTGGGCGCAGGGAGCTCCTACAATGAGCAGTTCTTC
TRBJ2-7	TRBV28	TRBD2	CASSFLSGGTYEQYF	TGTGCCAGCAGTTTCTTATCGGGAGGTACCTACGAGCAGTACTTC
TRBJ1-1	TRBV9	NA	CASSVKATPGLGGTEAFF	TGTGCCAGCAGCGTAAAGGCCACCCCTGGATTGGGGGGCACTGAAGCTTTCTTT
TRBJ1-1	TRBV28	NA	CATRGAGRAMNTEAFF	TGTGCCACTCGCGGGGCGGGTAGGGCTATGAACACTGAAGCTTTCTTT
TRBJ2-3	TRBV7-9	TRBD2	CASSGLAGDTQYF	TGTGCCAGCAGCGGACTAGCGGGAGATACGCAGTATTTT
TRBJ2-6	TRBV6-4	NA	CASSPGIGPSGANVLTF	TGTGCCAGCAGTCCGGGAATAGGACCCTCTGGGGCCAACGTCCTGACTTTC
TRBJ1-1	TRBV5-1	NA	CASSLTTNTEAFF	TGCGCCAGCAGCTTGACAACGAACACTGAAGCTTTCTTT
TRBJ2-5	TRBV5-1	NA	CASSVGNRKETQYF	TGCGCCAGCAGCGTAGGGAACCGGAAAGAGACCCAGTACTTC
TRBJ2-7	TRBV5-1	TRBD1	CASLYRGWSSYEQYF	TGCGCCAGCCTCTACAGGGGCTGGAGCTCCTACGAGCAGTACTTC
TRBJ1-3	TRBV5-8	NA	CASSMRVGGNTIYF	TGTGCCAGCAGCATGAGGGTTGGTGGAAACACCATATATTTT
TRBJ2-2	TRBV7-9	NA	CASSLLAVVAGELFF	TGTGCCAGCAGCTTACTCGCGGTGGTAGCCGGGGAGCTGTTTTTT
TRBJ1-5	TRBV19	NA	CAGGGRDEDQPQHF	TGTGCCGGGGGGGGGCGTGATGAAGATCAGCCCCAGCATTTT
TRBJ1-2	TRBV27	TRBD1	CASSLRVFPGTAYGYTF	TGTGCCAGCAGTTTAAGAGTCTTCCCAGGGACAGCCTATGGCTACACCTTC
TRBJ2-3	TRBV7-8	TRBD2	CASSRTSGGRGGTDTQYF	TGTGCCAGCAGCCGGACTAGCGGGGGCAGGGGTGGCACAGATACGCAGTATTTT
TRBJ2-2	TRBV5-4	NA	CASSLGGRQVPGELFF	TGTGCCAGCAGCTTGGGGGGCAGGCAGGTTCCCGGGGAGCTGTTTTTT
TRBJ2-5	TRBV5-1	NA	CASSLVGTYRQETQYF	TGCGCCAGCAGCTTGGTGGGGACTTACCGACAAGAGACCCAGTACTTC
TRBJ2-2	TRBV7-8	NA	CASSFRNTGELFF	TGTGCCAGCAGCTTTCGGAACACCGGGGAGCTGTTTTTT